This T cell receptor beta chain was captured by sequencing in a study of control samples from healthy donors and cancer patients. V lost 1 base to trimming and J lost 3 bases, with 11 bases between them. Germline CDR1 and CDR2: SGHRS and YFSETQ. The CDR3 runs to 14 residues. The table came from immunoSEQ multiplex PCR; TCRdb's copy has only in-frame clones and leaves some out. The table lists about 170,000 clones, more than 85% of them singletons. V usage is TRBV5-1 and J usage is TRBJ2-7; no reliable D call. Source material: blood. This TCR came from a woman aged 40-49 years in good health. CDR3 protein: CASSLSNRNYEQYF. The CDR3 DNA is TGCGCCAGCAGCTTGTCTAATAGGAACTACGAGCAGTACTTC.